These 18 T cell receptor beta chains came from one sample sequenced in a study of T-cell reconstitution after alpha-beta-depleted transplantation in children. As it was prepared, the TCRbeta library received unique molecular identifiers. One entry per CDR3 protein results from TCRdb running MiXCR on the PCR reads. The sample comprises some 300,000 distinct CDR3 sequences, roughly 9.1% of which are singletons, and 7.5% rests with the top ten. The input for sequencing was PBMCs, taken before TCRalphabeta/CD19-depleted stem cell transplant. The receptors shown here come from a boy under two years old with acute myeloid leukemia, due to receive a stem cell transplant.

This clonotype was recorded at least ten times. The chain has TRBV28 and TRBJ2-4; D may be TRBD1 (6 bases). Germline V gene lookup returns CDR1 MDHEN and CDR2 SYDVKM. The CDR3 runs 16 residues. V lost 5 bases and J 0 bases, leaving 14 bases between the germline ends. The CDR3 DNA sequence: TGTGCCAGCAGTCCCGGGACACCCCTAGCCAAAAACATTCAGTACTTC. Translating it yields CASSPGTPLAKNIQYF.

The CDR3 loop is CASSLGAERGEKLFF. The CDR3 region has the DNA TGCGCCAGCAGCTTGGGTGCAGAGCGAGGTGAAAAACTGTTTTTT. The rearrangement joins TRBV5-1 to TRBJ1-4; D ambiguous. CDR1 SGHRS and CDR2 YFSETQ come from the germline V gene. The CDR3 runs to 15 residues. The V end lost 0 bases, the J end lost 7 bases, and 13 bases lay between the germline ends.

This clonotype appeared many times. The rearrangement uses TRBV29-1 and TRBJ2-7, with D tentatively TRBD1 (6 bases). The CDR3 is 12 amino acids. V was cut by 4 bases and J by 3 bases, with 10 bases left in between. Germline V gene lookup returns CDR1 SQVTM and CDR2 ANQGSEA. The CDR3 here is CSVGTVYYEQYF. The CDR3 DNA reads TGCAGCGTTGGGACAGTTTACTACGAGCAGTACTTC.

This clonotype was detected many times. This chain connects TRBV12-3 or TRBV12-4 to TRBJ2-7; 9 bases map to TRBD1. V shed 4 bases and J 1 base; nucleotides not matched to a gene: 5. The CDR3 runs to 15 residues. CDR3 amino acids: CASSSLGTGSYEQYF. The CDR3 bases are TGTGCCAGCAGTTCCTTAGGGACAGGGTCCTACGAGCAGTACTTC.

This clonotype was observed many times. The gene calls are TRBV29-1 and TRBJ2-1, with 7 bases matching TRBD2. V was pared by 3 bases and J by 4 bases, with 18 bases of the junction left unmatched. The CDR3 has 18 residues. In germline, CDR1 is SQVTM, CDR2 ANQGSEA. The CDR3 bases are TGCAGCGTTGAGGGGATTAGCGGGCCCTGGGGTTTTTACAATGAGCAGTTCTTC. Amino acid sequence: CSVEGISGPWGFYNEQFF.

This clonotype was picked up many times. This chain connects TRBV9 to TRBJ2-7, with TRBD1 identical over 8 bases. The germline V gene encodes CDR1 SGDLS and CDR2 YYNGEE. There are 15 residues in the CDR3. J gave up 3 bases and V 0 bases, and 5 bases lay outside the gene matches. In DNA, the CDR3 is TGTGCCAGCAGCGTAGCTACCGGGACAGGCTACGAGCAGTACTTC. Amino acids: CASSVATGTGYEQYF.

This clonotype showed up many times. V gene TRBV10-3 combines with J gene TRBJ2-1, with a tentative D call TRBD1 (5 bases). CDR1 is ENHRY and CDR2 is SYGVKD in the germline V gene. Trimming took 6 bases from V and 7 from J, leaving 10 bases between them. The CDR3 loop spans 12 amino acids. CDR3 sequence (DNA): TGTGCCATCAGATACGACAGAAATGAGCAGTTCTTC. Translation gives CAIRYDRNEQFF.

There are a few counts of this clonotype. The gene calls are TRBV7-2 and TRBJ2-7; 7 nucleotides match TRBD1. Unmatched junction bases numbered 13, after V lost 2 bases and J lost 3 bases. Germline V gives CDR1 SGHTA, CDR2 FQGNSA. The CDR3 covers 17 residues. Written as DNA, the CDR3 is TGTGCCAGCAGCTTACCCGTTCCCCGTGACAGGGACTACGAGCAGTACTTC. This codes for CASSLPVPRDRDYEQYF.

The chain couples TRBV5-4 to TRBJ2-1, with TRBD1 matching 9 bases. The V gene end was trimmed by 4 bases and the J gene end by 3 bases; junction bases not matched to a gene: 8. The CDR3 runs 16 residues. Germline assignment: CDR1 SGHNT and CDR2 YYREEE (reference sequence). The DNA for the CDR3 is TGTGCCAGCAGCCTGGACCGGGACAGGGTCTACAATGAGCAGTTCTTC. It translates to CASSLDRDRVYNEQFF.

In regard to this clonotype: A read error is possible here, since a much larger clone lies one base away. DNA of the CDR3: TGTGCTAGTGGTTGGACTAGCGGGATAAATGAGCAGTTCTTC. It is translated as CASGWTSGINEQFF. The V call is TRBV12-5, the J call TRBJ2-1, with 12 nucleotides matching TRBD2. The CDR3 runs 14 residues. The J segment lost 7 bases and the V segment lost 4 bases, leaving 2 bases of the junction unmatched. Germline V gene lookup returns CDR1 LGHNT and CDR2 FRNRAP.

This clonotype showed up many times. DNA for the CDR3: TGTGCCAGCAGTGAATACTTTACAGGGAACGAGCAGTACTTC. Translating it yields CASSEYFTGNEQYF. The J gene is TRBJ2-7, the V gene TRBV25-1; perhaps TRBD1 as D (6 bases). This CDR3 has 14 amino acids. CDR1 MGHDK and CDR2 SYGVNS come from the germline V gene. Trimming pared 0 bases from V and 5 bases from J, leaving 11 bases between.

This clonotype was detected ten times or more. The CDR3 bases are TGTGCCAGCAGTTCCTGGGACCTCTCCTACGAGCAGTACTTC. Translation: CASSSWDLSYEQYF. The chain carries TRBV6-5 and TRBJ2-7; D possibly matches TRBD1 or TRBD2 (5 bases each). The CDR3 runs 14 residues. V was clipped by 4 bases and J by 0 bases, with 10 bases between them. The germline gives CDR1 MNHEY, CDR2 SVGAGI.

The table lists this clonotype with a few counts. One end of the junction fails to match germline, which may point to a read error. This chain links TRBV20-1 with TRBJ2-3; TRBD2 agrees at 11 bases. The length of the CDR3 is 17 residues. Germline loops: CDR1 DFQATT, CDR2 SNEGSKA (reference sequence). In DNA, the CDR3 is TGCTGTGCTAGGCGACATAGCGGGAGGGCCGGGACAGATACGCAGTATTTT. Translating gives CCARRHSGRAGTDTQYF.

The chain joins TRBV7-2 to TRBJ1-1; D is unclear. With 1 base removed from V and 4 bases from J, the gap between germline ends came to 13 bases. This CDR3 has 15 amino acids. In germline, CDR1 is SGHTA, CDR2 FQGNSA. The CDR3 is CASSLGQRVGTEAFF. The CDR3 nucleotides read TGTGCCAGCAGCTTAGGCCAGAGGGTGGGCACTGAAGCTTTCTTT. Full variable domain (outside the CDR3, taken from reference TRBV7-2 and TRBJ1-1): GAGVSQSPSNKVTEKGKDVELRCDPISGHTALYWYRQSLGQGLEFLIYFQGNSAPDKSGLPSDRFSAERTGGSVSTLTIQRTQQEDSAVYLCASSLGQRVGTEAFFGQGTRLTVV.

On this clonotype itself: One end of the junction does not line up with germline, which may come from a read error. The rearrangement joins TRBV20-1 to TRBJ1-2; D might be TRBD1 (6 bases). The CDR3 length is 17 residues. Germline assignment: CDR1 DFQATT and CDR2 SNEGSKA (reference sequence). CDR3 amino acids: CCARDAWTGAINYGYTF. CDR3 nucleotide sequence: TGCTGTGCTAGAGATGCCTGGACGGGGGCTATCAACTATGGCTACACCTTC.

This clonotype was seen ten or more times. The chain is built from TRBV6-5 and TRBJ1-2, with 8 bases matching TRBD1. After removal of 4 bases from V and 4 bases from J, the junction contained 5 bases not matched to a gene. Looked up from germline, CDR1 is MNHEY and CDR2 is SVGAGI. The CDR3 is made up of 14 amino acids. CDR3 sequence (DNA): TGTGCCAGCAGTTCTCGACAGGGGCCCTATGGCTACACCTTC. Translating it yields CASSSRQGPYGYTF.

This clonotype showed up many times. This chain links TRBV7-2 with TRBJ1-3; tentative D call: TRBD1 (6 bases). The CDR3 loop spans 16 amino acids. Between the trimmed V and J ends, which lost 5 bases and 2 bases, there was a span of 16 bases. The germline V gene has CDR1 SGHTA and CDR2 FQGNSA. The CDR3 loop is CASSQGGTLPGNTIYF. The CDR3 DNA reads as TGTGCCAGCAGCCAAGGCGGGACATTACCTGGAAACACCATATATTTT.

In this sample, this clonotype turned up many times. V usage is TRBV15 and J usage is TRBJ2-7; D remains unclear. Trimming pared 3 bases from V and 3 bases from J, leaving 9 bases between. The CDR3 contains 13 residues. Germline V gene data show CDR1 as LNHNV and CDR2 as YYDKDF (reference sequence). CDR3 DNA: TGTGCCACCAGCAGCAACGTCTTCTACGAGCAGTACTTC. As protein: CATSSNVFYEQYF.